The 4 T cell receptor beta chains given below trace back to one sample, sequenced in a study of shared clonotypes between healthy human individuals. TCRdb's table, derived via immunoSEQ multiplex PCR, lists solely in-frame clones and lacks some. This table holds under 600,000 clones, around 97% found once. Sequences were obtained from naive CD4+ T cells sorted from blood. Subset given: CD45RA+ positively selected. These receptors all stem from a woman in her thirties in good health.

The chain is built from TRBV5-1 and TRBJ2-5; unclear D gene. Germline V CDR1 and CDR2: SGHRS, YFSETQ. CDR3 size: 15 residues. Trimming removed 1 base at V and 3 bases at J, with 13 bases between. This CDR3 is CASSLNSAQKETQYF. Written as DNA, the CDR3 is TGCGCCAGCAGCTTGAACTCAGCACAGAAAGAGACCCAGTACTTC.

The rearrangement links TRBV28 to TRBJ1-2; D gene unclear. There are 13 residues in the CDR3. Germline values: CDR1 MDHEN, CDR2 SYDVKM. Trimming cost V 6 bases and J 4 bases, with 12 bases left between them. The CDR3 protein is CASSYKNSYGYTF. DNA of the CDR3: TGTGCCAGCAGCTACAAAAACAGCTATGGCTACACCTTC.

The chain links TRBV6-1 to TRBJ1-1, with D possibly being TRBD1 (5 bases). The CDR3 has 14 residues. The germline V and J ends were trimmed by 6 bases and 1 base, with 12 bases remaining between them. Germline V gene lookup returns CDR1 MNHNS and CDR2 SASEGT. The CDR3 region is CASRPRQRNTEAFF. CDR3 in DNA: TGTGCCAGCAGGCCTAGACAGAGGAACACTGAAGCTTTCTTT.

In its sample, this clone was seen once. The chain uses TRBV28 and TRBJ2-3; D may match TRBD1 or TRBD2 (7 bases each). The V and J ends lost 6 bases and 2 bases respectively, with 12 bases between them. This CDR3 is built from 14 residues. CDR1 is MDHEN and CDR2 is SYDVKM in the germline V gene. For the CDR3, the DNA is TGTGCCAGCAGGGGAGGGGGCCTCACAGATACGCAGTATTTT. Its translation: CASRGGGLTDTQYF.